The following is a TCR beta chain sequence with its context. The antigen is not known. 13 Jbeta primers and 60 Vbeta primers were used for the PCR. This table comes from immunoSEQ multiplex PCR, and its TCRdb copy is limited to in-frame clones, with some not included. The sample has around 120,000 clones; about four fifths are singletons. This entry is derived from a study of cytomegalovirus exposure and HLA in healthy donors. Study-wide context: In an earlier analysis, 95 million to 140 million unique TCR beta sequences were found from 150 million to 200 million T cells.

Looked up from germline, CDR1 is SGHTA and CDR2 is FQGNSA. V shed 0 bases and J shed 13 bases, with 13 bases lying between them. The CDR3 length is 13 residues. The study's findings and limits: Cytomegalovirus-associated TCR beta chains were listed, numbering 150 to 200. Later analysis demonstrated an association between a missense DCLRE1C variant and TCR beta V- and J-gene trimming.

The chain uses TRBV7-2 and TRBJ2-1; possibly TRBD2 for D (5 bases). This TCR derives from a female donor in good health and CMV-seropositive. Sequenced input: PBMCs. In DNA, the CDR3 is TGTGCCAGCAGCTTAGCCGCGGAGGTGATACAGTTCTTC. Amino acids: CASSLAAEVIQFF.